Sequencing of this TCR beta chain was carried out in a study of blood T cell repertoires in COVID-19. Study information: Sources were T cells, B-cell-depleted T cells, or PBMCs; the material itself was cDNA or gDNA.

Only in-frame clones appear in the TCRdb table, and some are missing; sequencing was by immunoSEQ multiplex PCR. The repertoire holds roughly 280,000 clones, with approximately 80% as singletons. CDR1 is SGHVS, CDR2 FQNEAQ, per germline. The CDR3 has 17 residues. The trim removed 1 base at V and 1 base at J, leaving 8 bases unmatched. The sample consisted of peripheral blood. This receptor was obtained from a man in his 60s with acute or convalescent COVID-19. The chain joins TRBV7-8 to TRBJ2-5, with 8 nucleotides matching TRBD1. The CDR3 is CASSLGQGSTLQETQYF. The CDR3 DNA reads as TGTGCCAGCAGCTTAGGACAGGGGTCAACGCTCCAAGAGACCCAGTACTTC. Drawing the rest from reference TRBV7-8 and TRBJ2-5, the complete variable domain is GAGVSQSPRYKVAKRGQDVALRCDPISGHVSLFWYQQALGQGPEFLTYFQNEAQLDKSGLPSDRFFAERPEGSVSTLKIQRTQQEDSAVYLCASSLGQGSTLQETQYFGPGTRLLVL.